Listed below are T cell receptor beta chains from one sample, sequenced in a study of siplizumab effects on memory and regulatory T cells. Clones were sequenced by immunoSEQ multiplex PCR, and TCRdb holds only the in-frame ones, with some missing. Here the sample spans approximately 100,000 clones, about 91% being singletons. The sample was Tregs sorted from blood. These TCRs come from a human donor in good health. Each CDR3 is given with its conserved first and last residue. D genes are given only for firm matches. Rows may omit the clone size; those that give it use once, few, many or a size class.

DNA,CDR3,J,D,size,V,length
TGTGCCAGCGTAAGGCTCGGGGAGCAGTACTTC,CASVRLGEQYF,TRBJ2-7,-,-,TRBV25-1,11
TGTGCCAGTAGTAGCCACGGACAGAGCAATGAGCAGTTCTTC,CASSSHGQSNEQFF,TRBJ2-1,-,-,TRBV19,14
TGTGCCAGCAGTGATTCGACCATACGAACCCAGTACTTC,CASSDSTIRTQYF,TRBJ2-5,-,-,TRBV25-1,13
TGTGCCAGCAGCATTACAGGTTACAATGAGCAGTTCTTC,CASSITGYNEQFF,TRBJ2-1,-,-,TRBV6-5,13
TGTGCCAGCAGACATCCAGTCGGAGGCTACACCTTC,CASRHPVGGYTF,TRBJ1-2,-,-,TRBV5-4,12
TGTGCCAGCAGTTATGGGGCTCCCCCTGGAAACACCATATATTTT,CASSYGAPPGNTIYF,TRBJ1-3,-,-,TRBV27,15
TGTGCCAGCGGGGGCTCCTACAATGAGCAGTTCTTC,CASGGSYNEQFF,TRBJ2-1,-,once,TRBV6-5,12
TGTGCCAGCAGCTTAAATCCCTCTGCGGGAGTGGGTAATGAGCAGTTCTTC,CASSLNPSAGVGNEQFF,TRBJ2-1,TRBD2,-,TRBV7-3,17
TGTGCCAGCAGCCGATCGACTAGTTCAGATACGCAGTATTTT,CASSRSTSSDTQYF,TRBJ2-3,-,-,TRBV16,14
TGTGCCAGTAGTATGTGGGGGAATGCTTTCTTT,CASSMWGNAFF,TRBJ1-1,-,-,TRBV19,11
TGCAGCGTGGAGCGGGGGGCAGATACGCAGTATTTT,CSVERGADTQYF,TRBJ2-3,TRBD2,-,TRBV29-1,12
TGTGCCAGCAGTCCGAACTCAGATACGCAGTATTTT,CASSPNSDTQYF,TRBJ2-3,-,-,TRBV6-5,12
TGTGCCAGCAGCACATTTGGAGGCAATCAGCCCCAGCATTTT,CASSTFGGNQPQHF,TRBJ1-5,-,-,TRBV6-5,14
TGTGCCAGCAGTCTCCGCGAGACCTTTTTGAGGGAGCTGTTTTTT,CASSLRETFLRELFF,TRBJ2-2,-,once,TRBV7-9,15
TGTGCCAGCAGCTTTTATCGGGGGGGAGCCACAGATACGCAGTATTTT,CASSFYRGGATDTQYF,TRBJ2-3,TRBD2,few,TRBV13,16
TGTGCCAGCAGTTCCAGGACAGGCGGGATCTATGGCTACACCTTC,CASSSRTGGIYGYTF,TRBJ1-2,TRBD1,-,TRBV6-6,15
TGTGCCAGCAGCTTAGCGATCGCGGGTCCCCACATTCAGTACTTC,CASSLAIAGPHIQYF,TRBJ2-4,-,-,TRBV11-1,15
TGTGCCAGTACCCCAAGGATCGGCGTAGGGAACCATCAGCCCCAGCATTTT,CASTPRIGVGNHQPQHF,TRBJ1-5,-,-,TRBV19,17
TGTGCCAGCTCCTTCGGGATTAGCGGTTCCTACGAGCAGTACTTC,CASSFGISGSYEQYF,TRBJ2-7,-,-,TRBV27,15
TGTGCCAGCAGCTTCCAGTCGGGCAGAACCTACGAGCAGTACTTC,CASSFQSGRTYEQYF,TRBJ2-7,-,few,TRBV7-2,15
TGTGCCAGCAGTAGACAGGGCACTGAAGCTTTCTTT,CASSRQGTEAFF,TRBJ1-1,TRBD1,once,TRBV2,12
TGTGCCACCAGCAGAGAAGGGGTTTTGGTTGAAAAACTGTTTTTT,CATSREGVLVEKLFF,TRBJ1-4,-,-,TRBV15,15
TGTGCCACCAGCAATAGCGGGAGGGCCGGCGGTGAGCAGTTCTTC,CATSNSGRAGGEQFF,TRBJ2-1,TRBD2,-,TRBV15,15
TGCGCCAGCAGCTTGCTAGGACAGGGGAGTTCACCCCTCCACTTT,CASSLLGQGSSPLHF,TRBJ1-6,TRBD1,-,TRBV5-1,15
TGTGCCAGCAGCCGGGGACGGATGAACACTGAAGCTTTCTTT,CASSRGRMNTEAFF,TRBJ1-1,-,-,TRBV7-9,14
TGCAGCGTTAAGGGACAGGGGACAGATACGCAGTATTTT,CSVKGQGTDTQYF,TRBJ2-3,TRBD1,-,TRBV29-1,13